These 9 T cell receptor beta chains came from one sample sequenced in a study of blood T cell repertoires in COVID-19. The data were produced by immunoSEQ multiplex PCR, yet TCRdb's version contains in-frame clones alone and is incomplete. Of some 170,000 clones in the sample, about 81% were seen once. What was sequenced was peripheral blood. The receptors stem from a woman between 65 and 79 years old with acute or convalescent COVID-19.

This clone showed up just a few times. The genes are TRBV19 and TRBJ1-5, with D tentatively TRBD1 (6 bases). This CDR3 is built from 15 residues. The germline V gene encodes CDR1 LNHDA and CDR2 SQIVND (reference sequence). The V and J ends lost 2 bases and 2 bases respectively, with 10 bases between them. The CDR3 spells CASSITGNGNQPQHF. The CDR3 DNA sequence: TGTGCCAGTAGTATAACAGGGAACGGCAATCAGCCCCAGCATTTT. The full variable domain, rest sourced from reference TRBV19 and TRBJ1-5, is DGGITQSPKYLFRKEGQNVTLSCEQNLNHDAMYWYRQDPGQGLRLIYYSQIVNDFQKGDIAEGYSVSREKKESFPLTVTSAQKNPTAFYLCASSITGNGNQPQHFGDGTRLSIL.

The sample holds a few counts of this clone. The V gene is TRBV18, the J gene TRBJ2-1; D is possibly TRBD2 (5 bases). CDR3 length: 13 amino acids. Per the germline V gene, CDR1 is KGHSH and CDR2 is LQKENI. V was clipped by 5 bases and J by 8 bases, with 13 bases between them. The CDR3 DNA reads as TGTGCCAGCTCAATGACTCTAGCATATGAGCAGTTCTTC. Translation gives CASSMTLAYEQFF.

The V call is TRBV10-1, the J call TRBJ2-1, with 7 bases identical to TRBD1. The germline V gene encodes CDR1 WNHNN and CDR2 SYGVQD (reference sequence). Losses at the gene ends were 4 bases for V and 10 bases for J; bases not matched to a gene: 7. CDR3 length: 13 amino acids. CDR3 sequence reads: CASSGRGQGEQFF. In DNA, the CDR3 is TGCGCCAGCAGTGGAAGGGGGCAAGGGGAGCAGTTCTTC.

This chain joins TRBV5-4 and TRBJ1-6; D possibly corresponds to TRBD1 (5 bases). In germline, CDR1 is SGHNT, CDR2 YYREEE (reference sequence). The CDR3 loop spans 13 amino acids. V dropped 10 bases and J dropped 3 bases, with 11 bases sitting between them. CDR3 in amino acids: CAGGTDYNSPLHF. CDR3 coding DNA: TGTGCCGGGGGGACGGACTATAATTCACCCCTCCACTTT.

Only a few counts were recorded for this clone. This chain uses TRBV10-2 with TRBJ2-1; the match to TRBD2 covers 8 bases. CDR1 and CDR2 from the germline V gene are WSHSY and SAAADI. V shed 4 bases, J shed 8 bases, and the junction held 10 bases outside the gene matches. This CDR3 comprises 15 residues. The CDR3 loop reads CASSGGGGRIYEQFF. The CDR3 DNA reads TGCGCCAGCAGTGGGGGCGGCGGGAGGATCTATGAGCAGTTCTTC.

The chain couples TRBV29-1 to TRBJ2-5, with TRBD1 matching over 12 bases. V lost 6 bases and J lost 5; bases outside the gene matches: 4. The CDR3 length is 13 residues. The germline V gene has CDR1 SQVTM and CDR2 ANQGSEA. Here the CDR3 DNA reads TGCAGCGTGGGACAGGGGGCCAGGGAGACCCAGTACTTC. This sequence encodes CSVGQGARETQYF.

The gene calls are TRBV11-2 and TRBJ1-1, with a possible D match to TRBD1 (5 bases). This CDR3 has 13 amino acids. Trimming shortened V by 1 base and J by 10 bases, and 13 bases separated the two germline ends. From germline, CDR1 is SGHAT and CDR2 FQNNGV. The CDR3 DNA follows: TGTGCCAGCAGCTTAGGGGGCGCAGGGTTAGCTTTCTTT. Translation: CASSLGGAGLAFF.

V and J are TRBV2 and TRBJ1-6; 8 bases are shared with TRBD1. Germline V gene data show CDR1 as SNHLY and CDR2 as FYNNEI. Losses at the gene ends were 5 bases for V and 6 bases for J; bases not matched to a gene: 6. The CDR3 spans 15 residues. CDR3 residues: CASSPRTGPNSPLHF. As DNA, the CDR3 is TGTGCCAGCAGTCCGCGGACAGGGCCTAATTCACCCCTCCACTTT.

The V gene is TRBV28, the J gene TRBJ1-1, with D uncertain. V was pared by 1 base and J by 0 bases, with 9 bases between. Germline V gene lookup returns CDR1 MDHEN and CDR2 SYDVKM. The CDR3 runs to 15 residues. This CDR3 reads CASSLYGDLNTEAFF. The CDR3 DNA is TGTGCCAGCAGTTTATACGGCGACTTGAACACTGAAGCTTTCTTT. Full variable domain (outside the CDR3, taken from reference TRBV28 and TRBJ1-1): DVKVTQSSRYLVKRTGEKVFLECVQDMDHENMFWYRQDPGLGLRLIYFSYDVKMKEKGDIPEGYSVSREKKERFSLILESASTNQTSMYLCASSLYGDLNTEAFFGQGTRLTVV.